The rows below give T cell receptor beta chains drawn from one sample of a study of CD8+ T cells in alopecia areata. Method: immunoSEQ multiplex PCR; TCRdb's copy keeps in-frame clones and lacks some. The sample contains roughly 170,000 clones, 50% to 60% of which appear only once. The material sequenced was CD4+ T cells sorted from blood, taken at week 0. Source of these receptors: a human donor with alopecia areata. Both conserved end residues are part of each CDR3. D genes are given only for firm matches. The size field is filled for only some rows; it gives once, few, many or a size class.

j_gene | v_gene | d_gene | abundance | CDR3nt | CDR3aa
TRBJ1-1 | TRBV29-1 | TRBD1 | few | TGCAGCGGGGGGGCCCAGGGGGCAGAAGCTTTCTTT | CSGGAQGAEAFF
TRBJ1-2 | TRBV4-2 | NA | NA | TGTGCCAGCAGCCAAGCGGGGGCGCGTGGCTACACCTTC | CASSQAGARGYTF
TRBJ1-6 | TRBV25-1 | NA | few | TGTGCCAGCAGTGAGAGGACGGGCTATAATTCACCCCTCCACTTT | CASSERTGYNSPLHF
TRBJ2-3 | TRBV29-1 | TRBD1 | NA | TGCAGCGTTGCATTGGGGCAGGGGGTCTCAGATACGCAGTATTTT | CSVALGQGVSDTQYF
TRBJ2-3 | TRBV29-1 | NA | NA | TGCAGCGTTGGGGTGACAGCCCGCGATACGCAGTATTTT | CSVGVTARDTQYF
TRBJ2-7 | TRBV5-6 | NA | NA | TGTGCCAGCAGCTTTCGCGGGACAGATGCCTACGAGCAGTACTTC | CASSFRGTDAYEQYF
TRBJ2-1 | TRBV28 | NA | NA | TGTGCCACCGAGGGGCGGGGAAATGAGCAGTTCTTC | CATEGRGNEQFF
TRBJ2-3 | TRBV5-1 | NA | NA | TGCGCCAGCAGCTGGGGAGATACGCAGTATTTT | CASSWGDTQYF
TRBJ1-4 | TRBV29-1 | NA | few | TGCAGCGTACTCCGGAGGGGATCTGAAAAACTGTTTTTT | CSVLRRGSEKLFF
TRBJ1-5 | TRBV30 | NA | NA | TGTGCCTGGAGTGTAGGGGGTAATCAGCCCCAGCATTTT | CAWSVGGNQPQHF
TRBJ2-5 | TRBV6-5 | NA | NA | TGTGCCAGCAGTCCGTCGTTCCGGCAACAAGAGACCCAGTACTTC | CASSPSFRQQETQYF
TRBJ1-2 | TRBV7-9 | TRBD1 | NA | TGTGCCAGCAGCTTGGCAGGGACAGGGAATGGCTACACCTTC | CASSLAGTGNGYTF
TRBJ2-2 | TRBV2 | NA | NA | TGTGCCAGCAGTGGGCCCCGGTATTGGAACACCGGGGAGCTGTTTTTT | CASSGPRYWNTGELFF
TRBJ2-5 | TRBV5-6 | NA | few | TGTGCCAGCAGCTGGGACTTCCAAGAGACCCAGTACTTC | CASSWDFQETQYF
TRBJ2-1 | TRBV27 | TRBD1 | NA | TGTGCCAGCAGATCCGGGACAGACATTTACAATGAGCAGTTCTTC | CASRSGTDIYNEQFF
TRBJ1-3 | TRBV9 | NA | NA | TGTGCCAGCAGCTCCACGGGGGCTGGAAACACCATATATTTT | CASSSTGAGNTIYF
TRBJ2-7 | TRBV30 | NA | NA | TGTGCCTGGAGTATCAGCAGTTACGAGCAGTACTTC | CAWSISSYEQYF
TRBJ2-3 | TRBV5-6 | NA | NA | TGTGCCAGCAGCCAAGGACTACCCACCACAGATACGCAGTATTTT | CASSQGLPTTDTQYF
TRBJ1-6 | TRBV5-1 | NA | NA | TGCGCCAGCAGCTTGGTGGCAGGGAATTCACCCCTCCACTTT | CASSLVAGNSPLHF
TRBJ2-2 | TRBV7-2 | TRBD2 | NA | TGTGCCAGCAGCCGCGGGGGGTTCACCGGGGAGCTGTTTTTT | CASSRGGFTGELFF
TRBJ2-1 | TRBV4-2 | TRBD1 | NA | TGTGCCACCAGTGACAGCGGACAGGGGGACAGGGATGAGCAGTTCTTC | CATSDSGQGDRDEQFF
TRBJ1-1 | TRBV7-2 | NA | NA | TGTGCCAGCAGCCCACAATCAAGGGCTTTCTTT | CASSPQSRAFF
TRBJ2-7 | TRBV5-6 | TRBD1 | NA | TGTGCCAGCAGTTCCGGGACAGGGCGCTCCTACGAGCAGTACTTC | CASSSGTGRSYEQYF
TRBJ2-5 | TRBV6-1 | TRBD1 | NA | TGTGCCAGCACTAAAGGACAGGGCCAAGAGACCCAGTACTTC | CASTKGQGQETQYF